This section outlines one T cell receptor beta chain sequence together with its context. Its specificity is unknown. The data were obtained in a study of cytomegalovirus exposure and HLA in healthy donors. Notes on the study in general: Reports described diagnosis of cytomegalovirus status by the classifier as highly specific and sensitive. The study recorded over 150 TCR beta chains that were cytomegalovirus-associated. What was likely a sequencing artifact was a cluster of highly shared sequence variants.

60 Vbeta and 13 Jbeta primers were used in PCR. Libraries were prepared by immunoSEQ multiplex PCR; TCRdb keeps only in-frame clonotypes and omits some of them. The sample includes over 150,000 clones, 70% to 80% of them seen just once. The V gene lost 1 base and the J gene lost 5 bases, with 15 bases spanning the gap. The CDR3 consists of 16 residues. The germline V gene has CDR1 LGHNA and CDR2 YSLEER. Sequencing was done on a sample of PBMCs. The V gene is TRBV4-3, the J gene TRBJ2-1; possibly TRBD2 for D (5 bases). The receptor's source is a woman between 45 and 60 years old in good health and CMV-seronegative. As DNA, the CDR3 is TGCGCCAGCAGCCAAGCCTCGGTAGCGTCTGACAATGAGCAGTTCTTC. It codes for CASSQASVASDNEQFF.